Listed here are 5 T cell receptor beta chains from one sample, sequenced in a study of T-cell reconstitution after alpha-beta-depleted transplantation in children. The TCRbeta library incorporated unique molecular identifiers. TCRdb analysed the PCR reads with MiXCR anew, one entry per CDR3 protein. The data contain more than 300,000 distinct CDR3 sequences, roughly 16% of them seen just once; the ten biggest clones take up around two fifths. The source material was PBMCs, mostly from graft donor cells, sampled 360 days after TCRalphabeta/CD19-depleted stem cell transplant. The receptors stem from a male patient aged 2-10 years who had a stem cell transplant for acute lymphoblastic leukemia, so the T cells may come from the graft donor.

There are a few counts of this clonotype. The chain recombines TRBV5-1 with TRBJ1-2, with TRBD1 identical over 7 bases. The germline V gene encodes CDR1 SGHRS and CDR2 YFSETQ. This CDR3 is 14 amino acids long. J lost 2 bases, V lost 2 bases, and 3 bases had no gene match. CDR3 region: CASSFTGENYGYTF. In nucleotides, the CDR3 is TGCGCCAGCAGCTTCACAGGGGAAAACTATGGCTACACCTTC.

This clonotype was counted between two and nine times. The gene calls are TRBV3-1 and TRBJ2-1, with D unresolved. Trimming took off 0 bases at V and 2 bases at J, with 14 bases between the two ends. The CDR3 is 17 residues long. In germline, CDR1 is LGHDT, CDR2 YNNKEL (reference sequence). The CDR3 nucleotides are TGTGCCAGCAGCCAAGATCGAATACTCGGCGCCTACAATGAGCAGTTCTTC. This encodes CASSQDRILGAYNEQFF.

This chain uses TRBV21-1 with TRBJ2-3; no check of the table's D call, TRBD1, against the DNA was made. TRBV21-1 is annotated as a pseudogene. This CDR3 comprises 18 residues. CDR3 region: CASSKDGDPRPSTDTQYF. The CDR3 DNA sequence: TGTGCCAGCAGCAAAGATGGTGACCCGAGACCCAGCACAGATACGCAGTATTTT.

At least ten counts were recorded for this clonotype. This sequence joins TRBV11-1 and TRBJ2-5, with TRBD1 matching 8 bases. This CDR3 has 15 amino acids. Per germline, CDR1 SGHAT and CDR2 FQDESV (reference sequence). Trimming took 5 bases from V and 2 from J; bases not matched to a gene: 7. The DNA of the CDR3 is TGTGCCAGCAGCCTACCTCGGACAGGGCAAGAGACCCAGTACTTC. It specifies CASSLPRTGQETQYF.

This chain uses TRBV9 with TRBJ2-1, with 9 positions matching TRBD2. This CDR3 spans 18 amino acids. V lost 5 bases and J lost 6; bases outside the gene matches: 18. CDR1 SGDLS and CDR2 YYNGEE come from the germline V gene. The CDR3 DNA sequence: TGTGCCAGCAGTCCCCCCCGCAAACGGCTAGCGGGATCCAATGAGCAGTTCTTC. It yields the protein CASSPPRKRLAGSNEQFF.